Listed below are T cell receptor beta chains from one sample, sequenced in a study of control samples from healthy donors and cancer patients. Assay used: immunoSEQ multiplex PCR; TCRdb lists only in-frame clones, some missing. This table has about 190,000 clones, 80% to 95% appearing once. The sequencing input was blood. These receptors came from a man aged 18 to 30 in good health. Both conserved end residues are part of each CDR3. Each record gives: V gene, J gene, D gene, clone size, CDR3 DNA, CDR3 protein. A D gene is named only where the DNA matches it firmly. Size is stated for part of the rows, as once, few or many counts, or as a class when the clone is expanded.

V: TRBV5-1; J: TRBJ1-6; D: NA; size: NA; DNA: TGCGCCAGCAGCTTGTCTAGACAGGACTATTCACCCCTCCACTTT; CDR3: CASSLSRQDYSPLHF
V: TRBV27; J: TRBJ1-1; D: TRBD1; size: once; DNA: TGTGCCAGCAGTCCACGACAGGGGGCGATGGGTGAAGCTTTCTTT; CDR3: CASSPRQGAMGEAFF
V: TRBV3-1/TRBV3-2; J: TRBJ2-5; D: TRBD2; size: NA; DNA: TGTGCCAGCAGCCAAGGACTAGCGGGGGGGGAAGAGACCCAGTACTTC; CDR3: CASSQGLAGGEETQYF
V: TRBV2; J: TRBJ2-3; D: TRBD2; size: NA; DNA: TGTGCCAGCAGTCGGACTAGCGGGGCAGATACGCAGTATTTT; CDR3: CASSRTSGADTQYF
V: TRBV7-6; J: TRBJ1-1; D: TRBD1; size: NA; DNA: TGTGCCAGCAGCCCTAAAGGGGGACAGGGGAACACTGAAGCTTTCTTT; CDR3: CASSPKGGQGNTEAFF
V: TRBV9; J: TRBJ1-4; D: NA; size: NA; DNA: TGTGCCAGCAGCGTAGGGGGGAAGGAAAAACTGTTTTTT; CDR3: CASSVGGKEKLFF
V: TRBV5-1; J: TRBJ2-4; D: NA; size: NA; DNA: TGCGCCAGCAGCTTGGACGGGCAGGGCCCAAACATTCAGTACTTC; CDR3: CASSLDGQGPNIQYF
V: TRBV19; J: TRBJ1-2; D: NA; size: NA; DNA: TGTGCCAGTAGTCTAGGGACGCCATCGGTACACTATGGCTACACCTTC; CDR3: CASSLGTPSVHYGYTF
V: TRBV29-1; J: TRBJ2-7; D: NA; size: NA; DNA: TGCAGCGTTGAGACGATAGGGGGGGATCCCTACGAGCAGTACTTC; CDR3: CSVETIGGDPYEQYF
V: TRBV12-5; J: TRBJ2-7; D: NA; size: NA; DNA: TGTGCTAGTGGTACAGGGGGGGGAGGTTACGAGCAGTACTTC; CDR3: CASGTGGGGYEQYF
V: TRBV18; J: TRBJ2-5; D: NA; size: NA; DNA: TGTGCCAGCTCACCCCTAGGTCAAGAGACCCAGTACTTC; CDR3: CASSPLGQETQYF
V: TRBV5-1; J: TRBJ2-7; D: NA; size: NA; DNA: TGCGCCAGCAGCTTAGCAGGGAGCTCCTACGAGCAGTACTTC; CDR3: CASSLAGSSYEQYF
V: TRBV5-6; J: TRBJ1-5; D: NA; size: NA; DNA: TGTGCCAGCAGCCGACGGGACACTCAGCCCCAGCATTTT; CDR3: CASSRRDTQPQHF
V: TRBV6-5; J: TRBJ2-5; D: NA; size: NA; DNA: TGTGCCAGCAGGGCCCCTGGGACGGAAGAGACCCAGTACTTC; CDR3: CASRAPGTEETQYF
V: TRBV14; J: TRBJ1-4; D: NA; size: NA; DNA: TGTGCCAGCAGCCGAGGGCTCAATGAAAAACTGTTTTTT; CDR3: CASSRGLNEKLFF
V: TRBV6-5; J: TRBJ1-5; D: NA; size: NA; DNA: TGTGCCAGCAGTTTGGACAGCAATCAGCCCCAGCATTTT; CDR3: CASSLDSNQPQHF